Below are 9 T cell receptor beta chains sequenced from a single sample in a study of shared clonotypes between healthy human individuals. As defined, naive CD8 cells were CD45RO-negative and positively selected for CCR7, with terminally differentiated effector memory CD45RA+ cells excluded. Using immunoSEQ multiplex PCR, the repertoire was profiled, and TCRdb retains in-frame clones only, with some absent. Of 2 million to 2.5 million clones in the sample, just over 90% were seen once. The sequencing input was naive CD8+ T cells from PBMCs. The source is a man aged 18 to 29 in good health. Some clones in this sample may be carry-over from other donors' samples.

This clone was picked up a small number of times. The identical CDR3 is also encoded by other nucleotide sequences in the sample. The chain uses TRBV9 and TRBJ2-2; D remains ambiguous. This CDR3 has 12 amino acids. Germline CDR1 reads SGDLS; CDR2 reads YYNGEE. Trimming stripped 5 bases from V and 5 bases from J, with 7 bases between. The CDR3 spells CASSERTGELFF. CDR3 nucleotides: TGTGCCAGCAGTGAAAGGACCGGGGAGCTGTTTTTT.

The chain carries TRBV27 and TRBJ1-2; maybe TRBD1 (5 bases). The V end was cut by 6 bases, the J end by 8 bases, with 16 bases between. The CDR3 runs 13 residues. The V gene's germline CDR1 is MNHEY and CDR2 SMNVEV (reference sequence). The DNA for the CDR3 is TGTGCCAGCAGGACGGCCTCCAGGGACGGCTACACCTTC. Protein sequence: CASRTASRDGYTF.

The rearrangement joins TRBV19 to TRBJ2-6, with 9 bases fitting TRBD1. The CDR3 has 18 amino acids. Germline V gives CDR1 LNHDA, CDR2 SQIVND (reference sequence). J lost 0 bases, V lost 9 bases, and 12 bases had no gene match. The CDR3 is CASHRDREVHSGANVLTF. Written as DNA, the CDR3 is TGTGCCAGCCACCGGGACAGGGAAGTCCACTCTGGGGCCAACGTCCTGACTTTC.

This rearrangement joins TRBV30 to TRBJ2-7; maybe TRBD1 (6 bases). The V gene lost 2 bases and the J gene lost 4 bases, with 21 bases spanning the gap. Germline V CDR1 and CDR2: GTSNPN, SVGIG (reference sequence). The CDR3 consists of 16 residues. CDR3 bases: TGTGCCTGGAGTCCCCCAGGGGCTCCCCTGGGGTACGAGCAGTACTTC. Amino acids: CAWSPPGAPLGYEQYF.

This chain links TRBV7-9 with TRBJ2-1; 9 bases line up with TRBD2. Trimming cost V 3 bases and J 5 bases; bases outside gene matches: 5. CDR3 size: 15 residues. Germline-derived CDR1 and CDR2 are SEHNR and FQNEAQ (reference sequence). The DNA for the CDR3 is TGTGCCAGCAGCTTCCCGACTAGCGGACACAATGAGCAGTTCTTC. This gives the protein CASSFPTSGHNEQFF.

A single count supports this clone. The chain couples TRBV2 to TRBJ1-5, with 10 bases lining up with TRBD1. Germline trimming cut 4 bases from V and 6 bases from J; bases unmatched to any gene: 6. Germline V lookup: CDR1 SNHLY, CDR2 FYNNEI. This CDR3 comprises 15 residues. This chain's CDR3 is CASSVGQGTGQPQHF. The CDR3 DNA is TGTGCCAGCAGTGTGGGACAGGGGACGGGTCAGCCCCAGCATTTT.

The chain uses TRBV5-5 and TRBJ2-7; TRBD1 agrees at 9 bases. Germline V gene data show CDR1 as SGHKS and CDR2 as YYEKEE (reference sequence). Germline trimming cut 1 base from V and 4 bases from J; bases unmatched to any gene: 3. The CDR3 runs 14 residues. CDR3 bases: TGTGCCAGCAGCTTGACAGGGGGCTATTACGAGCAGTACTTC. Amino acids: CASSLTGGYYEQYF.

The chain links TRBV10-1 to TRBJ2-3; 9 positions match TRBD2. Germline assignment: CDR1 WNHNN and CDR2 SYGVQD (reference sequence). The CDR3 is 15 residues long. After removal of 4 bases from V and 2 bases from J, the junction contained 4 bases not matched to a gene. As DNA, the CDR3 is TGCGCCAGCAGTGTAGCGGGAGACCCCACAGATACGCAGTATTTT. Its protein is CASSVAGDPTDTQYF.

The chain couples TRBV7-8 to TRBJ2-5, with TRBD2 matching over 7 bases. After removal of 5 bases from V and 5 bases from J, the junction contained 8 bases not matched to a gene. Germline CDR1 reads SGHVS; CDR2 reads FQNEAQ. The CDR3 loop spans 14 amino acids. CDR3 sequence reads: CASSPVGGYETQYF. DNA for the CDR3: TGTGCCAGCAGCCCCGTGGGGGGGTACGAGACCCAGTACTTC.